A selection of T cell receptor beta chains follows, all from one sample in a study of cytomegalovirus exposure and HLA in healthy donors. Data came from immunoSEQ multiplex PCR; TCRdb stores just in-frame clones and leaves some out. There are 99,000 or so clones in the sample; about an eighth occur only once, and 16% lies in the top ten. Sequenced: PBMCs. The source is a man in his forties or fifties in good health and CMV-seropositive. The CDR3 runs from the conserved cysteine through the conserved F or W. The order of the fields is D gene, V gene, J gene, clone size, CDR3 DNA, CDR3 protein. D genes are given only for firm matches. Size tells how often a clone was seen (once, few, many) or the class of an expanded clone, and some rows leave it out.

d_gene: .; v_gene: TRBV29-1; j_gene: TRBJ2-6; abundance: .; CDR3nt: TGCAGCGTTGTCGGGACTGGGGCCAACGTCCTGACTTTC; CDR3aa: CSVVGTGANVLTF
d_gene: TRBD1; v_gene: TRBV2; j_gene: TRBJ1-1; abundance: .; CDR3nt: TGTGCCAGCAGTATGACAGGGAAAACTGAAGCTTTCTTT; CDR3aa: CASSMTGKTEAFF
d_gene: TRBD2; v_gene: TRBV5-4; j_gene: TRBJ2-3; abundance: .; CDR3nt: TGTGCCACCCTAGTAGCGGGGACAGATACGCAGTATTTT; CDR3aa: CATLVAGTDTQYF
d_gene: TRBD2; v_gene: TRBV18; j_gene: TRBJ2-5; abundance: few; CDR3nt: TGTGCCAGCTCACCAGGAAGCGGGAGGGCCGGGGAGACCCAGTACTTC; CDR3aa: CASSPGSGRAGETQYF
d_gene: .; v_gene: TRBV6-1; j_gene: TRBJ2-7; abundance: few; CDR3nt: TGTGCCAGCAGTGATTTTAGGAGGACCTACGAGCAGTACTTC; CDR3aa: CASSDFRRTYEQYF
d_gene: .; v_gene: TRBV6-5; j_gene: TRBJ2-7; abundance: few; CDR3nt: TGTGCCAGCAAAGACAACTACGAGCAGTACTTC; CDR3aa: CASKDNYEQYF
d_gene: .; v_gene: TRBV20-1; j_gene: TRBJ1-1; abundance: .; CDR3nt: TGCAGTGCCGAGCCCTACACTGAAGCTTTCTTT; CDR3aa: CSAEPYTEAFF
d_gene: TRBD1; v_gene: TRBV7-2; j_gene: TRBJ2-1; abundance: .; CDR3nt: TGTGCCAGCAGCTTAAACAGGGGAATCTTTAATGAGCAGTTCTTC; CDR3aa: CASSLNRGIFNEQFF
d_gene: TRBD1; v_gene: TRBV12-5; j_gene: TRBJ2-7; abundance: .; CDR3nt: TGTGCTAGTGGTTTGGAGACAGGGTTCTACGAGCAGTACTTC; CDR3aa: CASGLETGFYEQYF
d_gene: .; v_gene: TRBV7-9; j_gene: TRBJ1-5; abundance: .; CDR3nt: TGTGCCAGCAGCCCGGGACGGGGGAATCAGCCCCAGCATTTT; CDR3aa: CASSPGRGNQPQHF
d_gene: TRBD2; v_gene: TRBV28; j_gene: TRBJ2-3; abundance: .; CDR3nt: TGTGCCAGCGTAGGAGCGGGAGCGGGAACAGATACGCAGTATTTT; CDR3aa: CASVGAGAGTDTQYF
d_gene: TRBD1; v_gene: TRBV15; j_gene: TRBJ1-5; abundance: few; CDR3nt: TGTGCCACCAGCCCGATGGAGGGGGCCGGGCTCCCTTATAGCAATCAGCCCCAGCATTTT; CDR3aa: CATSPMEGAGLPYSNQPQHF
d_gene: TRBD2; v_gene: TRBV6-6; j_gene: TRBJ2-7; abundance: few; CDR3nt: TGTGCCAGCAGTCTAAGCGGGGAGAGTTCCTACGAGCAGTACTTC; CDR3aa: CASSLSGESSYEQYF
d_gene: TRBD1; v_gene: TRBV7-8; j_gene: TRBJ1-5; abundance: .; CDR3nt: TGTGCCAGCAGCTTAGGCGGACAGGGCACTCAGCCCCAGCATTTT; CDR3aa: CASSLGGQGTQPQHF